This T cell receptor beta chain was sequenced during a study of blood T cell repertoires in COVID-19. Study details: Whether acute or convalescent, the COVID-19 samples came from the United States, Italy and Spain. The cDNA or gDNA used as material had been derived from T cells, B-cell-depleted T cells, or PBMCs.

Authors' analysis steps: Amplification from reference gene primers served as the basis for estimated nucleated cell counts. Clones were sequenced by immunoSEQ multiplex PCR, and TCRdb holds only the in-frame ones, with some missing. V and J calls and clone size are those listed in that table; D and trimming were worked out from the DNA. The sample records 80,000 to 100,000 clones, almost 90% being singletons. The CDR3 is 13 amino acids. Per the germline V gene, CDR1 is SEHNR and CDR2 is FQNEAQ (reference sequence). V lost 7 bases and J 5 bases, leaving 12 bases between the germline ends. Sequencing was performed on peripheral blood. The chain combines TRBV7-9 with TRBJ2-1; tentatively, D is TRBD2 (7 bases). The TCR comes from a human donor with active COVID-19. The donor label of this sample is uncertain. For the CDR3, the DNA is TGTGCCAGCAAGGGGGGGATAAACAATGAGCAGTTCTTC. The encoded protein is CASKGGINNEQFF.